This T cell receptor beta chain appears in the sequencing data of a study of identical twins (dated by TCRdb to the mid-2010s). Concerning the study at large: To test whether fetal clonotypes persist, the study used deep sequencing on TCR alpha and beta repertoires from monozygotic twins, unrelated adults of various ages, and cord blood. Replicate twin experiments were performed at different times using different library preparation protocols to rule out contamination.

From the germline V gene (reference sequence), CDR1 is DFQATT and CDR2 is SNEGSKA. The junction carries 13 bases between V and J, which are trimmed by 3 bases and 7 bases respectively. Its CDR3 holds 13 amino acids, cysteine through phenylalanine. The only DNA kept is the CDR3, 39 bases in frame from the first base. The library was generated by 5' RACE. The instrument was an Illumina HiSeq 2000. A universal primer binding site was added through template switching, and the final cDNA carried a unique molecular identifier so that TCR cDNA molecules could be counted accurately. Specific primers in the conserved constant-segment region were used to synthesize first-strand cDNA for the TCR alpha and beta chains. Each cDNA library was double barcoded, with a SMART-Mk sample barcode plus Illumina barcodes, to control for contamination. TruSeq adapter sequences along with Illumina sample barcodes were introduced in two successive PCR steps. Sequencing of the TCR alpha and beta cDNA libraries was done on the Illumina HiSeq platform using custom primers. For the original study's pipeline: MiGEC was used to process raw reads and extract unique molecular identifiers, and MiXCR was used to find CDR3 positions. For each individual, recombination models were inferred using an EM algorithm with the repgenHMM and IGoR tools. Shared clonotype analysis was performed with the tcR package in R, normalizing sharing by the product of cloneset sizes. Out-of-frame nonproductive sequences were analyzed to study raw recombination free of thymic and clonal selection effects. The raw public data were reprocessed by TCRdb itself: fastp quality trimming at Q25, MiXCR clonotype calling, in-frame beta chains only. Merged by CDR3 protein, the rows form single entries marked with the most common genes and DNA. None of the V and J calls come from the authors' own analysis; TCRdb made them. The sample table shows approximately 150,000 distinct CDR3 sequences, and 3.5% are seen once. Around 8% of the sample is in the top ten clones.

Beyond this particular receptor, the publication reports: Out-of-frame TCR alpha sequences shared between twins showed an excess of low generation-probability sequences compared with coincidental sharing between unrelated individuals. Invariant T cells such as MAIT and iNKT could partly confound zero-insertion analyses, although diverse VJ usage argued against such confounding for most clonotypes. Fewer insertions were carried by abundant cord blood beta clonotypes, a similar but weaker trend appeared in young adult naive repertoires, and no such trend appeared in memory repertoires. Because the same donors could not be followed over many years, conclusions were based on cross-sectional statistical analysis. In monozygotic twins, recombination models systematically underestimated out-of-frame TCR alpha sharing, but the models matched the sharing seen between unrelated individuals. Excess twin sharing in beta out-of-frame sequences was weaker because fewer shared sequences lowered the signal-to-noise ratio.

Every donor in the study was a healthy Caucasian. Miltenyi CD45RO+ enrichment and human naive T-cell isolation kits were used to isolate memory (CD45RO+) and naive T cells from PBMC. Many counts were recorded for this clonotype. It has no known antigen specificity. No base qualities exist here, and no much larger clone lies one base off it. Sequencing used memory T cells sorted from blood. The cell subset or site label, as the study defines it: CD45RO+ enriched T cells. Recombination connected TRBV20-1 to TRBJ2-1; the D gene is perhaps TRBD1, on 5 matching bases. The source is a man between 18 and 29 years old in good health. The DNA sequence is TGCAGTGCTAGTTCGGACACCCAGAATGAGCAGTTCTTC. This is translated as CSASSDTQNEQFF.